The next 15 T cell receptor beta chains were all read from a single sample in a study of blood T cell repertoires in COVID-19 (dated by TCRdb to 2019 to 2021). The method behind the library was the immunoSEQ multiplex PCR assay. What TCRdb holds here is the immuneACCESS table cut down to in-frame rearrangements. Part of the clones is not present; checked against another copy, under half of the missing clones reflect an unresolved V gene, and the others are unexplained. Counted in this sample were fewer than 150,000 clones; roughly 85% of them appeared once. Roughly 4.5% of the sample is held by the ten biggest clonotypes. Sequencing used peripheral blood. The source is a human donor in a cohort sampled during active COVID-19.

The rearrangement uses TRBV19 and TRBJ2-1; 8 bases fit TRBD1. Germline values: CDR1 LNHDA, CDR2 SQIVND (reference sequence). The CDR3 is made up of 15 amino acids. Germline trimming cut 3 bases from V and 6 bases from J; bases unmatched to any gene: 7. The CDR3 bases are TGTGCCAGTAGTATTAAGGGGGACAGGATCAATGAGCAGTTCTTC. Amino acids: CASSIKGDRINEQFF.

The CDR3 nucleotides read TGTGCCAGCAGCCAGGGTGTTTTGGGGTTCTACACCTTC. It specifies CASSQGVLGFYTF. This sequence joins TRBV7-9 and TRBJ1-2, with D possibly TRBD1 on 5 matching bases. The CDR3 extends over 13 amino acids. Trimming stripped 5 bases from V and 10 bases from J, with 17 bases between. Germline V lookup: CDR1 SEHNR, CDR2 FQNEAQ (reference sequence). Drawing the rest from reference TRBV7-9 and TRBJ1-2, the complete variable domain is DTGVSQNPRHKITKRGQNVTFRCDPISEHNRLYWYRQTLGQGPEFLTYFQNEAQLEKSRLLSDRFSAERPKGSFSTLEIQRTEQGDSAMYLCASSQGVLGFYTFGSGTRLTVV.

This sequence joins TRBV9 and TRBJ2-3; TRBD2 matches at 7 bases. From germline, CDR1 is SGDLS and CDR2 YYNGEE. This CDR3 is built from 15 residues. V trimming: 4 bases; J trimming: 3 bases; junction bases outside the gene matches: 8. The CDR3 spells CASSPIARGTDTQYF. CDR3 sequence (DNA): TGTGCCAGCAGCCCCATAGCGCGGGGGACAGATACGCAGTATTTT. The full variable domain, with the rest looked up from reference TRBV9 and TRBJ2-3, is DSGVTQTPKHLITATGQRVTLRCSPRSGDLSVYWYQQSLDQGLQFLIQYYNGEERAKGNILERFSAQQFPDLHSELNLSSLELGDSALYFCASSPIARGTDTQYFGPGTRLTVL.

The chain recombines TRBV7-2 with TRBJ2-2, with D perhaps TRBD2 (5 bases). Germline CDR1 SGHTA, CDR2 FQGNSA. The V end lost 3 bases, the J end lost 2 bases, and 10 bases lay between the germline ends. The CDR3 runs 15 residues. The CDR3 is CASSFFTGNTGELFF. DNA for the CDR3: TGTGCCAGCAGCTTCTTCACGGGAAACACCGGGGAGCTGTTTTTT.

The chain combines TRBV2 with TRBJ1-2; possible D gene TRBD1, 6 bases. Between the trimmed V and J ends, which lost 3 bases and 8 bases, there was a span of 10 bases. Germline lookup yields CDR1 SNHLY and CDR2 FYNNEI. The CDR3 contains 12 residues. CDR3 sequence (DNA): TGTGCCAGCAGTGACAGGGGTGGGGGCTACACCTTC. Translation: CASSDRGGGYTF.

This chain links TRBV5-6 with TRBJ1-2; 7 bases align to TRBD1. V lost 4 bases and J lost 8; bases outside the gene matches: 5. Germline CDR1 and CDR2: SGHDT and YYEEEE. The CDR3 runs 12 residues. The CDR3 coding sequence is TGTGCCAGCAGCACAGGGGCGGAAGGCTACACCTTC. Its protein product is CASSTGAEGYTF.

The rearrangement uses TRBV19 and TRBJ1-1; 12 bases agree with TRBD1. Germline values: CDR1 LNHDA, CDR2 SQIVND (reference sequence). V was clipped by 5 bases and J by 4 bases; unmatched bases: 11. The CDR3 has 17 residues. The CDR3 is CASSSMGDRGPGTEAFF. CDR3 bases: TGTGCCAGTAGTTCTATGGGGGACAGGGGGCCGGGCACTGAAGCTTTCTTT.

V usage is TRBV5-6 and J usage is TRBJ1-2, with a weak D call TRBD1 (5 bases). Germline V gene lookup returns CDR1 SGHDT and CDR2 YYEEEE. V lost 0 bases and J 2 bases, leaving 14 bases between the germline ends. The CDR3 is 16 amino acids. The CDR3 DNA is TGTGCCAGCAGCTTGGTGGCCAGGGTTAGGAACTATGGCTACACCTTC. Its protein product is CASSLVARVRNYGYTF.

This clone was counted a single time. This chain links TRBV7-2 with TRBJ2-1; 15 bases match TRBD2. The CDR3 runs 17 residues. CDR1 and CDR2 (germline): SGHTA, FQGNSA. V shed 7 bases and J 3 bases; nucleotides not matched to a gene: 7. For the CDR3, the DNA is TGTGCCAGCAAAGGACTAGCGGGAGGGGAGAACTACAATGAGCAGTTCTTC. Protein product: CASKGLAGGENYNEQFF.

The chain employs TRBV7-9 and TRBJ1-2; the match to TRBD1 covers 12 bases. V dropped 5 bases and J dropped 8; count of bases not matched to a gene: 6. This CDR3 spans 14 amino acids. Germline CDR1 is SEHNR and CDR2 is FQNEAQ (reference sequence). DNA for the CDR3: TGTGCCAGCAGCCTGGGACAGGGGGCAAACGGCTACACCTTC. Encoded protein: CASSLGQGANGYTF.

The chain combines TRBV6-5 with TRBJ1-2; the D is unclear. The CDR3 totals 15 residues. Trimming removed 6 bases from V and 0 bases from J, with 14 bases in between. Germline V gene sequence: CDR1 MNHEY, CDR2 SVGAGI. The CDR3 sequence: CASREPRVTNYGYTF. In DNA, the CDR3 is TGTGCCAGCAGAGAGCCCCGGGTTACTAACTATGGCTACACCTTC.

The chain links TRBV7-2 to TRBJ1-2, with D perhaps matching TRBD1 (5 bases). The CDR3 has 14 residues. The ends were cut back, 5 bases at V and 2 bases at J, with 12 bases in the middle. Germline CDR1 and CDR2: SGHTA and FQGNSA. For the CDR3, the DNA is TGTGCCAGCAGCCAAGGGGAGGAAAACTATGGCTACACCTTC. It is translated as CASSQGEENYGYTF.

The chain is built from TRBV5-1 and TRBJ1-1, with TRBD1 matching over 7 bases. The CDR3 is made up of 15 amino acids. Germline-derived CDR1 and CDR2 are SGHRS and YFSETQ. The V and J ends lost 4 bases and 2 bases, in that order; junction bases with no gene match: 8. CDR3 sequence reads: CASSTNTGDNTEAFF. CDR3 sequence (DNA): TGCGCCAGCAGCACCAATACAGGGGATAACACTGAAGCTTTCTTT.

The chain employs TRBV7-2 and TRBJ2-1, with TRBD2 matching over 7 bases. The germline V gene has CDR1 SGHTA and CDR2 FQGNSA. With V trimmed by 1 base and J by 2 bases, 2 bases remained unmatched. There are 15 residues in the CDR3. CDR3 sequence (DNA): TGTGCCAGCAGCTTAGAGGGACTAACCTACAATGAGCAGTTCTTC. Its translation: CASSLEGLTYNEQFF.

The chain links TRBV24-1 to TRBJ2-5; maybe TRBD2 (6 bases). The CDR3 extends over 17 amino acids. Germline lookup yields CDR1 KGHDR and CDR2 SFDVKD. V was clipped by 0 bases and J by 0 bases, with 13 bases between them. The CDR3 coding sequence is TGTGCCACCAGTGATTTGACGGGGGTTTTTTACCAAGAGACCCAGTACTTC. Encoded protein: CATSDLTGVFYQETQYF.